This T cell receptor beta chain was obtained from a study of cytomegalovirus exposure and HLA in healthy donors. Note on this clone: The antigen is not known.

This PCR relied on a set of 60 Vbeta primers and 13 Jbeta primers. The protocol was immunoSEQ multiplex PCR, while the TCRdb copy is restricted to in-frame clones and leaves out a portion. The sample has about 190,000 clones, 79% seen once; the top ten hold roughly 1.5%. The study's findings and limits: Reports state that TCR beta sequences accurately predicted most subjects' HLA-A and HLA-B alleles.

This sequence was found in a woman aged 50 to 65 in good health and CMV-seronegative. The specimen sequenced was PBMCs.

The CDR3 sequence: CASSFAVSSYEQYF. The CDR3 DNA is TGCGCCAGCAGCTTCGCCGTCAGCTCCTACGAGCAGTACTTC. The V and J genes are TRBV5-1 and TRBJ2-7; D is undetermined. CDR3 size: 14 residues. With 2 bases removed from V and 0 bases from J, the gap between germline ends came to 9 bases. CDR1 is SGHRS, CDR2 YFSETQ, per germline.